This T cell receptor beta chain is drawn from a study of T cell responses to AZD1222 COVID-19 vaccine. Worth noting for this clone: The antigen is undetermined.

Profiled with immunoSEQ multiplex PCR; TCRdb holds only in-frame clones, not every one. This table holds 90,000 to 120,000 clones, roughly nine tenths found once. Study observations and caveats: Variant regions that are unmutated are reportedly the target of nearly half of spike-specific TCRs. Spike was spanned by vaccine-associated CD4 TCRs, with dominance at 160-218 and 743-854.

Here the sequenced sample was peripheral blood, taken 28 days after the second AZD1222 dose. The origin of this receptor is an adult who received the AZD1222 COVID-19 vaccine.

The CDR3 region is CASSLDMNTEAFF. Here the CDR3 DNA reads TGTGCCAGCAGCTTGGACATGAACACTGAAGCTTTCTTT. The chain employs TRBV5-8 and TRBJ1-1; D is ambiguous. This CDR3 comprises 13 residues. V was cut by 0 bases and J by 0 bases, with 3 bases left in between. Germline V gene lookup returns CDR1 SGHTS and CDR2 YDEGEE.